Listed below are T cell receptor beta chains from one sample, sequenced in a study of T cell responses to AZD1222 COVID-19 vaccine. The method was immunoSEQ multiplex PCR; TCRdb's version includes in-frame clones alone and lacks a portion of them. This table holds around 140,000 clones, 85% to 95% found once. The sequencing used peripheral blood, collected on day 0 of AZD1222 vaccination. The receptors come from an adult in good health. CDR3s include the opening cysteine and the closing phenylalanine or tryptophan. D genes are given only for firm matches. A clone size is listed for some rows: how often the clone was seen (once, few, many), or a class if it is expanded.

CDR3aa,CDR3nt,d_gene,v_gene,j_gene,abundance
CASSPQDMNTEAFF,TGTGCCAGCTCACCACAGGACATGAACACTGAAGCTTTCTTT,NA,TRBV18,TRBJ1-1,NA
CASSRDSRGSGELFF,TGTGCCAGCAGCCGTGACAGTCGGGGTTCCGGGGAGCTGTTTTTT,NA,TRBV7-2,TRBJ2-2,NA
CASSFKVGVTYTGELFF,TGTGCCAGCAGTTTCAAGGTGGGGGTGACCTACACCGGGGAGCTGTTTTTT,NA,TRBV6-2/TRBV6-3,TRBJ2-2,NA
CASSPQSGGEQYF,TGTGCCAGCAGCCCCCAGTCCGGGGGCGAGCAGTACTTC,NA,TRBV7-3,TRBJ2-7,NA
CASSISPGSYEQYF,TGTGCCAGCAGCATCTCCCCCGGTTCCTACGAGCAGTACTTC,NA,TRBV9,TRBJ2-7,NA
CASSQDGPELNTEAFF,TGTGCCAGCAGCCAAGATGGGCCAGAACTGAACACTGAAGCTTTCTTT,NA,TRBV4-2,TRBJ1-1,NA
CASSEAGGNIQYF,TGTGCCAGCAGCGAGGCCGGAGGAAACATTCAGTACTTC,NA,TRBV11-1,TRBJ2-4,NA
CASSPRGSNTGELFF,TGCGCCAGCAGCCCCAGGGGGTCGAACACCGGGGAGCTGTTTTTT,TRBD1,TRBV4-1,TRBJ2-2,NA
CASSQGQGPTGELFF,TGCGCCAGCAGCCAAGGACAGGGGCCAACCGGGGAGCTGTTTTTT,TRBD1,TRBV4-3,TRBJ2-2,NA
CASKTGTEHTGELFF,TGTGCCAGCAAAACCGGGACAGAACACACCGGGGAGCTGTTTTTT,TRBD1,TRBV6-5,TRBJ2-2,NA
CASSLQSLRETDTQYF,TGTGCCAGCAGCCTCCAGTCTTTGAGGGAGACAGATACGCAGTATTTT,NA,TRBV5-6,TRBJ2-3,NA
CASSLGYNEQFF,TGTGCCAGCAGCCTAGGGTACAATGAGCAGTTCTTC,NA,TRBV14,TRBJ2-1,NA
CASSSDRGETQYF,TGTGCCAGTAGTTCCGACAGGGGGGAGACCCAGTACTTC,TRBD1,TRBV19,TRBJ2-5,once
CASSYATLFSASHF,TGTGCCAGCAGTTACGCGACGTTATTTTCCGCCTCCCATTTT,NA,TRBV6-2/TRBV6-3,TRBJ1-5,NA
CASSPKADSHYGYTF,TGTGCCAGCTCGCCTAAGGCCGACAGCCACTATGGCTACACCTTC,NA,TRBV18,TRBJ1-2,NA
CASSGPGGTEAFF,TGTGCCAGCAGCGGTCCGGGAGGGACTGAAGCTTTCTTT,NA,TRBV9,TRBJ1-1,NA
CASSWTEYEQYF,TGTGCCAGCAGCTGGACTGAATACGAGCAGTACTTC,NA,TRBV5-6,TRBJ2-7,NA
CSVEDTSGTGRETQYF,TGCAGCGTTGAAGATACTTCCGGGACAGGGAGGGAGACCCAGTACTTC,TRBD1,TRBV29-1,TRBJ2-5,NA
CASSLGGYTNEKLFF,TGCGCCAGCAGCTTGGGAGGTTACACTAATGAAAAACTGTTTTTT,NA,TRBV5-1,TRBJ1-4,NA
CASSLVSRGLNFNQPQHF,TGTGCCAGCAGCTTAGTTAGCCGGGGCTTGAATTTCAATCAGCCCCAGCATTTT,NA,TRBV11-2,TRBJ1-5,NA
CASSLMPHGDTQYF,TGTGCCAGCAGCTTAATGCCCCACGGCGATACGCAGTATTTT,NA,TRBV7-3,TRBJ2-3,NA
CASSVNTGELFF,TGTGCCAGCAGCGTCAACACCGGGGAGCTGTTTTTT,NA,TRBV9,TRBJ2-2,NA
CASTHARGPNYGYTF,TGCGCCAGCACACATGCCAGGGGCCCTAACTATGGCTACACCTTC,NA,TRBV10-2,TRBJ1-2,NA
CASSYSWPAVGTEAFF,TGTGCCAGCAGTTACAGTTGGCCGGCCGTGGGGACTGAAGCTTTCTTT,NA,TRBV6-2/TRBV6-3,TRBJ1-1,few
CASSISGNTEAFF,TGTGCCAGCAGCATCTCCGGGAACACTGAAGCTTTCTTT,NA,TRBV6-2/TRBV6-3,TRBJ1-1,NA
CASSPGGKGLYGYTF,TGTGCCAGCAGCCCGGGGGGGAAGGGACTCTATGGCTACACCTTC,NA,TRBV28,TRBJ1-2,NA
CASMLRGRETQYF,TGTGCCAGCATGCTCAGGGGGCGAGAGACCCAGTACTTC,TRBD1,TRBV12-3/TRBV12-4,TRBJ2-5,NA
CASSSSPQETQYF,TGTGCCAGCAGCTCCTCCCCCCAAGAGACCCAGTACTTC,NA,TRBV7-3,TRBJ2-5,once
CAITGQGNTGELFF,TGTGCCATTACAGGCCAGGGAAACACCGGGGAGCTGTTTTTT,NA,TRBV10-3,TRBJ2-2,NA
CAISAQGGRETQYF,TGTGCCATCAGTGCTCAGGGGGGGCGGGAGACCCAGTACTTC,NA,TRBV10-3,TRBJ2-5,NA
CASSRNTDTQYF,TGTGCCAGCTCTCGGAACACAGATACGCAGTATTTT,NA,TRBV7-9,TRBJ2-3,NA
CASSRGTSGSHEQFF,TGTGCCAGCAGCCGGGGGACTAGCGGGAGCCATGAGCAGTTCTTC,TRBD2,TRBV11-3,TRBJ2-1,NA
CASSPRAGRNTEAFF,TGTGCCAGCAGCCCCCGGGCCGGAAGGAACACTGAAGCTTTCTTT,NA,TRBV7-2,TRBJ1-1,NA
CASSQDLETGYGYTF,TGTGCCAGCAGCCAAGATTTGGAGACAGGCTATGGCTACACCTTC,NA,TRBV3-1/TRBV3-2,TRBJ1-2,NA
CASSVDSNYGYTF,TGTGCCAGCAGCGTGGACAGCAACTATGGCTACACCTTC,NA,TRBV7-8,TRBJ1-2,NA
CASSLARVAEQFF,TGTGCCAGTAGCCTCGCAAGGGTCGCTGAGCAGTTCTTC,NA,TRBV19,TRBJ2-1,NA
CASSITRQETQYF,TGTGCCAGTAGTATAACTAGGCAAGAGACCCAGTACTTC,NA,TRBV19,TRBJ2-5,NA
CASSFRTGLQPQHF,TGTGCCAGCAGCTTCAGGACAGGCTTGCAGCCCCAGCATTTT,TRBD1,TRBV13,TRBJ1-5,NA
CASSLRDTDEQYF,TGTGCCAGCAGCCTCCGGGACACCGACGAGCAGTACTTC,NA,TRBV28,TRBJ2-7,NA
CASSLRPGQGRTGELFF,TGTGCCAGCAGCTTACGGCCGGGACAGGGTAGGACCGGGGAGCTGTTTTTT,TRBD1,TRBV7-8,TRBJ2-2,NA
CASSQGVGFAYGYTF,TGCGCCAGCAGCCAAGGTGTGGGGTTTGCCTATGGCTACACCTTC,NA,TRBV4-3,TRBJ1-2,NA
CASSQDLLGLAGSYEQYF,TGCGCCAGCAGCCAAGATCTCCTGGGGTTAGCGGGCTCCTACGAGCAGTACTTC,TRBD2,TRBV4-3,TRBJ2-7,few
CARSGTGGGYTF,TGTGCCAGGTCCGGGACAGGGGGAGGCTACACCTTC,TRBD1,TRBV2,TRBJ1-2,NA
CASSPGQGVGGYTF,TGTGCCAGCAGCCCCGGACAGGGGGTTGGTGGCTACACCTTC,TRBD1,TRBV7-6,TRBJ1-2,NA
CASSGGGSYYEQYF,TGTGCCAGCAGTGGAGGCGGGAGCTACTACGAGCAGTACTTC,TRBD2,TRBV25-1,TRBJ2-7,NA
CASSLVSGRVTYEQYF,TGTGCCAGCAGTTTAGTATCGGGGAGGGTAACTTACGAGCAGTACTTC,TRBD2,TRBV27,TRBJ2-7,NA
CASGGAGAQLYEQYF,TGTGCCAGCGGGGGGGCGGGAGCTCAACTTTACGAGCAGTACTTC,NA,TRBV28,TRBJ2-7,once
CASSLERGGLFEQYF,TGTGCCAGCAGCCTTGAAAGGGGGGGGCTGTTCGAGCAGTACTTC,NA,TRBV6-4,TRBJ2-7,NA
CASSRSRDRAGYTF,TGTGCCAGTAGTCGCAGCCGGGACAGGGCTGGCTACACCTTC,TRBD1,TRBV19,TRBJ1-2,NA
CASSFQGLSGNTIYF,TGTGCCAGCAGCTTTCAGGGACTCTCTGGAAACACCATATATTTT,NA,TRBV5-4,TRBJ1-3,NA
CASGLGTRGHEQYF,TGTGCTAGTGGTTTGGGGACCCGGGGACACGAGCAGTACTTC,NA,TRBV12-5,TRBJ2-7,once
CASSKIGTGGFMHTKPKKNQPQHF,TGTGCCAGCAGCAAAATAGGTACAGGGGGCTTTATGCACACCAAACCTAAAAAGAATCAGCCCCAGCATTTT,NA,TRBV21-1,TRBJ1-5,NA
CASSEAGRGVSTEAFF,TGTGCCAGCAGTGAAGCGGGACGGGGTGTGTCCACTGAAGCTTTCTTT,NA,TRBV2,TRBJ1-1,few